Below, 17 T cell receptor beta chains from the same sample are listed, as sequenced in a study of blood T cell repertoires in COVID-19. Clones were read by immunoSEQ multiplex PCR, and TCRdb kept only the in-frame ones, dropping some. The top ten clones hold around 12% of a sample with approximately 69,000 clones, approximately 86% of them seen once. Sequencing was performed on peripheral blood. These receptors were collected from a human donor in a cohort sampled during active COVID-19.

V usage is TRBV30 and J usage is TRBJ1-2; 8 nucleotides line up with TRBD1. With 0 bases clipped from V and 9 bases from J, the junction kept 6 bases outside the gene matches. This CDR3 is built from 13 residues. Germline loops: CDR1 GTSNPN, CDR2 SVGIG (reference sequence). The DNA for the CDR3 is TGTGCCTGGAGTGTACAGGGGGGAGGTAGCTACACCTTC. Encoded protein: CAWSVQGGGSYTF.

The chain employs TRBV4-2 and TRBJ2-1; a possible D gene is TRBD2 (5 bases). The CDR3 extends over 16 amino acids. The V end was cut by 8 bases, the J end by 0 bases, with 17 bases between. CDR1 is LGHNA and CDR2 is YNFKEQ in the germline V gene. CDR3 sequence: CASGVKADSSYNEQFF. CDR3 DNA sequence: TGTGCCAGCGGGGTAAAAGCGGACTCCTCCTACAATGAGCAGTTCTTC.

J is TRBJ2-1 and V is TRBV18; 7 nucleotides match TRBD2. Trimming at V came to 3 bases and at J to 7 bases, leaving 9 bases not matched to a gene. The germline V gene encodes CDR1 KGHSH and CDR2 LQKENI. The length of the CDR3 is 15 residues. The CDR3 DNA sequence: TGTGCCAGCTCACCCAGAGGCAGGGAGGGAAATGAGCAGTTCTTC. It encodes CASSPRGREGNEQFF.

The J gene is TRBJ2-3, the V gene TRBV7-2; 7 bases are shared with TRBD1. Germline values: CDR1 SGHTA, CDR2 FQGNSA. V dropped 5 bases and J dropped 6; count of bases not matched to a gene: 5. The CDR3 sequence is 13 residues long. CDR3 loop: CASSQGGRDTQYF. DNA for the CDR3: TGTGCCAGCAGCCAAGGGGGCCGGGATACGCAGTATTTT. Filled out from reference TRBV7-2 and TRBJ2-3, the complete variable domain reads GAGVSQSPSNKVTEKGKDVELRCDPISGHTALYWYRQSLGQGLEFLIYFQGNSAPDKSGLPSDRFSAERTGGSVSTLTIQRTQQEDSAVYLCASSQGGRDTQYFGPGTRLTVL.

The chain employs TRBV7-9 and TRBJ2-1; possible D gene TRBD1, 6 bases. CDR3 size: 12 residues. CDR1 and CDR2 from the germline V gene are SEHNR and FQNEAQ (reference sequence). V was trimmed by 2 bases and J by 10 bases, leaving 9 bases between them. DNA for the CDR3: TGTGCCAGCAGCTTACAGGGGTCCGAGCAGTTCTTC. This sequence encodes CASSLQGSEQFF.

The chain links TRBV5-8 to TRBJ1-2, with D tentatively TRBD1 (5 bases). This CDR3 contains 12 residues. V was pared by 7 bases and J by 4 bases, with 11 bases between. The V gene's germline CDR1 is SGHTS and CDR2 YDEGEE. DNA for the CDR3: TGTGCCAGCGTACGGGGGGGCTATGGCTACACCTTC. Translating it yields CASVRGGYGYTF. The variable domain in full, with the rest retrieved from reference TRBV5-8 and TRBJ1-2, is EAGVTQSPTHLIKTRGQQATLRCSPISGHTSVYWYQQALGLGLQFLLWYDEGEERNRGNFPPRFSGRQFPNYSSELNVNALELEDSALYLCASVRGGYGYTFGSGTRLTVV.

The chain couples TRBV28 to TRBJ1-1, with D uncertain. The germline CDR1 and CDR2 sequences are MDHEN and SYDVKM. V was clipped by 6 bases and J by 2 bases, with 4 bases between them. This CDR3 is 11 amino acids long. The CDR3 sequence: CASRLNTEAFF. The CDR3 region has the DNA TGTGCCAGCAGACTTAACACTGAAGCTTTCTTT.

The chain uses TRBV19 and TRBJ2-6, with 7 bases identical to TRBD1. The J segment lost 0 bases and the V segment lost 4 bases, leaving 0 bases of the junction unmatched. The germline CDR1 and CDR2 sequences are LNHDA and SQIVND (reference sequence). This CDR3 has 15 amino acids. The CDR3 DNA reads TGTGCCAGTAGTAGGGACAGCTCTGGGGCCAACGTCCTGACTTTC. Protein product: CASSRDSSGANVLTF.

V and J are TRBV7-9 and TRBJ2-7; TRBD2 agrees at 10 bases. CDR3 length: 15 amino acids. The germline CDR1 and CDR2 sequences are SEHNR and FQNEAQ (reference sequence). The ends lost 4 bases at V and 2 bases at J; junction bases unmatched: 5. The CDR3 DNA sequence: TGTGCCAGCAGCTCTCGACTAGCGGGTACCTACGAGCAGTACTTC. Its protein product is CASSSRLAGTYEQYF.

V is TRBV6-6 and J is TRBJ2-7; D not resolved. CDR1 and CDR2 (germline): MNHNY, SVGAGI (reference sequence). The germline V and J ends were trimmed by 4 bases and 3 bases, with 7 bases remaining between them. This CDR3 spans 12 amino acids. CDR3 in DNA: TGTGCCAGCAGTTTAGGCGGCTACGAGCAGTACTTC. This codes for CASSLGGYEQYF.

The chain links TRBV5-6 to TRBJ2-7, with D tentatively TRBD2 (6 bases). Germline lookup yields CDR1 SGHDT and CDR2 YYEEEE. The CDR3 contains 14 residues. Trimming left V 0 bases short and J 2 bases short, with 9 bases between. CDR3 nucleotide sequence: TGTGCCAGCAGCTTGGGACTAGTACCCTACGAGCAGTACTTC. It yields the protein CASSLGLVPYEQYF.

This chain connects TRBV4-2 to TRBJ1-2; tentative D call: TRBD1 (6 bases). Germline V lookup: CDR1 LGHNA, CDR2 YNFKEQ. CDR3 size: 15 residues. V was clipped by 0 bases and J by 10 bases, with 18 bases between them. CDR3 protein: CASSQETGGGVVYTF. The CDR3, as DNA: TGTGCCAGCAGCCAAGAGACAGGTGGGGGAGTAGTCTACACCTTC.

V usage is TRBV29-1 and J usage is TRBJ2-1; unclear D gene. The V gene's germline CDR1 is SQVTM and CDR2 ANQGSEA. This CDR3 has 11 residues. V was shortened by 3 bases and J by 8 bases, with 8 bases between the two germline ends. The CDR3 here is CSVDFGYEQFF. CDR3 DNA sequence: TGCAGCGTTGATTTTGGCTATGAGCAGTTCTTC.

The chain joins TRBV5-8 to TRBJ2-5, with TRBD2 matching over 11 bases. J lost 4 bases, V lost 0 bases, and 8 bases had no gene match. This CDR3 contains 17 residues. Germline loops: CDR1 SGHTS, CDR2 YDEGEE. CDR3 amino acids: CASSLGYSGGAGETQYF. The DNA of the CDR3 is TGTGCCAGCAGCTTGGGTTATAGCGGGGGGGCCGGAGAGACCCAGTACTTC.

The V call is TRBV7-2, the J call TRBJ1-2, with unresolved D. Trimming shortened V by 2 bases and J by 1 base, and 17 bases separated the two germline ends. CDR1 SGHTA and CDR2 FQGNSA come from the germline V gene. This CDR3 comprises 17 residues. The CDR3 nucleotides are TGTGCCAGCAGCTTACGTGGGCAGCCTGAACGTAACTATGGCTACACCTTC. It translates to CASSLRGQPERNYGYTF.

The chain employs TRBV7-2 and TRBJ2-1, with 8 bases aligning to TRBD2. Germline CDR1 is SGHTA and CDR2 is FQGNSA. V lost 1 base, J lost 4 bases, and 6 bases stayed unmatched. This CDR3 region has 16 residues. The CDR3 reads CASSLVSGGAYNEQFF. CDR3 bases: TGTGCCAGCAGCTTAGTGTCCGGGGGGGCGTACAATGAGCAGTTCTTC.

The chain carries TRBV7-9 and TRBJ2-3; 8 bases fit TRBD2. The germline CDR1 and CDR2 sequences are SEHNR and FQNEAQ (reference sequence). CDR3 length equals 13 residues. After removal of 7 bases from V and 0 bases from J, the junction contained 0 bases not matched to a gene. This CDR3 reads CASKRGSTDTQYF. The CDR3, as DNA: TGTGCCAGCAAGCGGGGGAGCACAGATACGCAGTATTTT.